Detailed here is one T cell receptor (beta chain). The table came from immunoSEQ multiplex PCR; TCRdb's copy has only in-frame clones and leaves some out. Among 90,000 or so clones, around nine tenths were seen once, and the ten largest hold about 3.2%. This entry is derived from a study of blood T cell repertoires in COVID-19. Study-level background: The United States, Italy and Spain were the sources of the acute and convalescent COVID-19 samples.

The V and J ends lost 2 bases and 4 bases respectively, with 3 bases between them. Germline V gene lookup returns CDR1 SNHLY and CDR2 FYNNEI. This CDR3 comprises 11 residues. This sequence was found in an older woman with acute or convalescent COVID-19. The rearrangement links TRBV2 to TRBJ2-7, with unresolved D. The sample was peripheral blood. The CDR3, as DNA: TGTGCCAGCAGTGAATTATACGAGCAGTACTTC. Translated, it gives CASSELYEQYF.